This T cell receptor (beta chain) originates from a study of shared clonotypes between healthy human individuals. Trimming cost V 5 bases and J 0 bases; bases outside gene matches: 5. The CDR3 covers 16 residues. Per the germline V gene, CDR1 is KGHSH and CDR2 is LQKENI. Donors were Caucasian adults residing in Nashville, Tennessee, USA. Profiled with immunoSEQ multiplex PCR; TCRdb holds only in-frame clones, not every one. This table has about 980,000 clones, less than 85% appearing once. The V and J genes are TRBV18 and TRBJ2-3; 10 bases are a match to TRBD2. The TCR originated in a man younger than 35 in good health. Sequenced input: memory CD4+ T cells sorted from blood. Subset specified: CD45RA-negative fraction. DNA for the CDR3: TGTGCCAGCTCAACCGCGACTAGCGGGAGCACAGATACGCAGTATTTT. Protein: CASSTATSGSTDTQYF.